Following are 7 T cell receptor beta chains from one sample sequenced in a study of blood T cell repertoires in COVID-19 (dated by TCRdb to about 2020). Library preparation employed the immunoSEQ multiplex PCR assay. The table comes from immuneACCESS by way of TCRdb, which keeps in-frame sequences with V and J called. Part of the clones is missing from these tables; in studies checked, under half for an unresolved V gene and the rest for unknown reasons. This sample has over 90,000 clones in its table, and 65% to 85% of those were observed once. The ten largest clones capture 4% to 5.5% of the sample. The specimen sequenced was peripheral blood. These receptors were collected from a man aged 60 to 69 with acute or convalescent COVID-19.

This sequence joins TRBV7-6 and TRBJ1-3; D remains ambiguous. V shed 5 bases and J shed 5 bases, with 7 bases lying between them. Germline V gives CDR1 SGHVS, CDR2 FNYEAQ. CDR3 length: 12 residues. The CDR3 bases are TGTGCCAGCAGCGATTACAGAAACACCATATATTTT. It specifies CASSDYRNTIYF.

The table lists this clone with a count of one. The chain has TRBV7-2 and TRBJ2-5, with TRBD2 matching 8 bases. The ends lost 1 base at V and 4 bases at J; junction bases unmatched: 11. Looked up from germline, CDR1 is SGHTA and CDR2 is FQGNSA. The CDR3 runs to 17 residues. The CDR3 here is CASSLEFSGISRETQYF. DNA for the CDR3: TGTGCCAGCAGCTTAGAATTTAGCGGGATCTCCCGAGAGACCCAGTACTTC.

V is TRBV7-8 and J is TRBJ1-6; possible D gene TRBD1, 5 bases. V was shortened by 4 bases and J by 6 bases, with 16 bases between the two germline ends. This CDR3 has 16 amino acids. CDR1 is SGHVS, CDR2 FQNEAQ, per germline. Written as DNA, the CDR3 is TGTGCCAGCAGCTCCCCGTTGGGGGGGTTTAATTCACCCCTCCACTTT. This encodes CASSSPLGGFNSPLHF.

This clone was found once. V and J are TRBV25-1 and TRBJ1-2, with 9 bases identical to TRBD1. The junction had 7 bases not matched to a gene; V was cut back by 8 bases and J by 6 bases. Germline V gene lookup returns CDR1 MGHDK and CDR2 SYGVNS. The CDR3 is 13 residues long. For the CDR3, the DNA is TGTGCCAGCTCTCTGGACAGGGGCAATGGCTACACCTTC. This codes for CASSLDRGNGYTF.

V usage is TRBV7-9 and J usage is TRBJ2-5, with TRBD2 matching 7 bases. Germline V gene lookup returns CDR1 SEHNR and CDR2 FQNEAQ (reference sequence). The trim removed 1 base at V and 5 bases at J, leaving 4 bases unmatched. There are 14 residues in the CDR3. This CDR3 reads CASSLGGRSETQYF. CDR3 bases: TGTGCCAGCAGCTTAGGCGGGAGAAGCGAGACCCAGTACTTC. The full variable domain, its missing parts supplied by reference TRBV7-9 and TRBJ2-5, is DTGVSQNPRHKITKRGQNVTFRCDPISEHNRLYWYRQTLGQGPEFLTYFQNEAQLEKSRLLSDRFSAERPKGSFSTLEIQRTEQGDSAMYLCASSLGGRSETQYFGPGTRLLVL.

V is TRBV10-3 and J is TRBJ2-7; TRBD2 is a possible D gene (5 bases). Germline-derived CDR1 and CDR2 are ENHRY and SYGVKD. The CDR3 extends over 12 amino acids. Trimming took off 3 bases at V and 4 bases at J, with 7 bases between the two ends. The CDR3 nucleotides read TGTGCCATCAGTGATACGGGGTACGAGCAGTACTTC. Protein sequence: CAISDTGYEQYF.

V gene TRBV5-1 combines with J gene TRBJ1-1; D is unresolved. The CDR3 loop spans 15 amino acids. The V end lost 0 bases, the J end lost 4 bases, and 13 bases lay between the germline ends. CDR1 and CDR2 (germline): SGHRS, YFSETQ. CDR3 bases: TGCGCCAGCAGCTTGGCAGGTGGCGGGATCACTGAAGCTTTCTTT. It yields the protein CASSLAGGGITEAFF. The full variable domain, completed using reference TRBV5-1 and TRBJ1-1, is KAGVTQTPRYLIKTRGQQVTLSCSPISGHRSVSWYQQTPGQGLQFLFEYFSETQRNKGNFPGRFSGRQFSNSRSEMNVSTLELGDSALYLCASSLAGGGITEAFFGQGTRLTVV.